Shown below are 23 T cell receptor beta chains from a single sample sequenced in a study of blood T cell repertoires in COVID-19. Here immunoSEQ multiplex PCR was the method, and the copy in TCRdb shows in-frame clones only, minus some. Of approximately 170,000 clones in the sample, just over 90% are singletons; the top ten hold approximately 2%. The sample consisted of peripheral blood. The receptors stem from a woman aged 55-69 years with COVID-19, enrolled during active disease.

The chain carries TRBV7-4 and TRBJ2-1, with D possibly matching TRBD1 (7 bases). The CDR3 has 14 amino acids. Trimming took 7 bases from V and 4 from J, leaving 14 bases between them. The germline gives CDR1 SGHVT, CDR2 SQSDAQ. This CDR3 reads CASTPRGAYNEQFF. As DNA, the CDR3 is TGTGCCAGCACCCCCAGGGGGGCTTACAATGAGCAGTTCTTC.

The chain joins TRBV19 to TRBJ1-6; D uncertain. V lost 4 bases, J lost 7 bases, and 8 bases lay in between. Germline loops: CDR1 LNHDA, CDR2 SQIVND (reference sequence). The CDR3 is made up of 13 amino acids. CDR3 in DNA: TGTGCCAGTAGTACCAGTGTCAATTCACCCCTCCACTTT. Translation gives CASSTSVNSPLHF. Full variable domain (remainder filled in from reference TRBV19 and TRBJ1-6): DGGITQSPKYLFRKEGQNVTLSCEQNLNHDAMYWYRQDPGQGLRLIYYSQIVNDFQKGDIAEGYSVSREKKESFPLTVTSAQKNPTAFYLCASSTSVNSPLHFGNGTRLTVT.

J is TRBJ1-5 and V is TRBV14; D is undetermined. V dropped 1 base and J dropped 7 bases, with 8 bases sitting between them. The germline V gene encodes CDR1 SGHDN and CDR2 FVKESK. CDR3 length: 13 residues. CDR3 residues: CASSQGVRQPQHF. The CDR3 coding sequence is TGTGCCAGCAGCCAAGGAGTTCGCCAGCCCCAGCATTTT.

The CDR3 sequence is CASSLGGRETQYF. The DNA of the CDR3 is TGCGCCAGCAGCTTGGGGGGCAGGGAGACCCAGTACTTC. V usage is TRBV5-1 and J usage is TRBJ2-5, with a possible D match to TRBD1 (5 bases). The V end lost 0 bases, the J end lost 5 bases, and 8 bases lay between the germline ends. The CDR3 spans 13 residues. Germline V gene sequence: CDR1 SGHRS, CDR2 YFSETQ.

The J gene is TRBJ2-7, the V gene TRBV4-2; D possibly corresponds to TRBD2 (6 bases). This CDR3 has 18 amino acids. Germline CDR1 is LGHNA and CDR2 is YNFKEQ. With 0 bases removed from V and 0 bases from J, the gap between germline ends came to 18 bases. The CDR3 loop reads CASSQETDGGLYSYEQYF. CDR3 DNA: TGTGCCAGCAGCCAAGAAACGGATGGGGGACTCTACTCCTACGAGCAGTACTTC.

The CDR3: CASSPSRTSAFSDEQYF. The DNA of the CDR3 is TGTGCCAGCTCACCCAGCAGGACTAGCGCCTTTTCCGACGAGCAGTACTTC. The rearrangement uses TRBV18 and TRBJ2-7; TRBD2 aligns across 9 bases. V shed 3 bases and J 5 bases; nucleotides not matched to a gene: 14. The CDR3 consists of 17 residues. Germline CDR1 and CDR2: KGHSH and LQKENI.

The chain is built from TRBV19 and TRBJ1-5; 7 bases match TRBD1. The junction had 2 bases not matched to a gene; V was cut back by 2 bases and J by 4 bases. CDR3 length: 14 residues. The germline V gene has CDR1 LNHDA and CDR2 SQIVND (reference sequence). CDR3 sequence (DNA): TGTGCCAGTAGTATACGGACAGGAAATCAGCCCCAGCATTTT. Encoded protein: CASSIRTGNQPQHF.

This chain links TRBV9 with TRBJ2-5; 8 bases match TRBD1. Germline V gene lookup returns CDR1 SGDLS and CDR2 YYNGEE. The CDR3 consists of 14 residues. The V segment lost 6 bases and the J segment 7 bases; nucleotides outside the gene matches: 11. The CDR3 loop is CASNPSGTGGTQYF. The DNA for the CDR3 is TGTGCCAGCAACCCTTCCGGGACAGGTGGGACCCAGTACTTC.

The chain combines TRBV6-5 with TRBJ2-7; 7 bases are shared with TRBD2. This CDR3 is built from 12 residues. Germline lookup yields CDR1 MNHEY and CDR2 SVGAGI. V lost 7 bases to trimming and J lost 7 bases; unmatched junction nucleotides: 7. The CDR3: CASNRWGGEQYF. The DNA of the CDR3 is TGTGCCAGCAACAGGTGGGGGGGGGAGCAGTACTTC.

CDR3: CASSLATGPQYF. CDR3 bases: TGTGCCAGCAGCTTAGCGACAGGGCCGCAGTATTTT. The genes are TRBV7-2 and TRBJ2-3, with 7 bases matching TRBD1. Germline CDR1 is SGHTA and CDR2 is FQGNSA. The length of the CDR3 is 12 residues. V shed 0 bases and J 10 bases; nucleotides not matched to a gene: 1.

This chain joins TRBV27 and TRBJ1-1; no clear D gene. The CDR3 loop spans 14 amino acids. Trimming left V 4 bases short and J 4 bases short, with 13 bases between. Germline V gives CDR1 MNHEY, CDR2 SMNVEV (reference sequence). The CDR3 DNA is TGTGCCAGCAGTTACGCTCCGGGGAGCACTGAAGCTTTCTTT. This encodes CASSYAPGSTEAFF.

Only a few counts were recorded for this clone. The CDR3 bases are TGTGCCAGCAGTGACTTCGGGACATCGGAAGCTTTCTTT. Translating it yields CASSDFGTSEAFF. The chain employs TRBV12-3 or TRBV12-4 and TRBJ1-1; D may be TRBD1 (6 bases). The CDR3 is made up of 13 amino acids. Trimming stripped 5 bases from V and 8 bases from J, with 15 bases between.

This chain's CDR3 is CASSQGHRTSTEQFF. The CDR3 DNA sequence: TGTGCCAGCAGCCAAGGTCATCGGACTAGTACTGAGCAGTTCTTC. This sequence joins TRBV4-2 and TRBJ2-1; 7 bases agree with TRBD2. V dropped 1 base and J dropped 9; count of bases not matched to a gene: 9. The CDR3 covers 15 residues. Germline assignment: CDR1 LGHNA and CDR2 YNFKEQ.

Only one count was recorded for this clone. The chain carries TRBV12-3 or TRBV12-4 and TRBJ1-1; D is perhaps TRBD1 (6 bases). The germline V and J ends were trimmed by 3 bases and 3 bases, with 8 bases remaining between them. This CDR3 spans 13 amino acids. The CDR3 bases are TGTGCCAGCAGTTTGGACAGATACACTGAAGCTTTCTTT. Protein sequence: CASSLDRYTEAFF.

The rearrangement joins TRBV4-1 to TRBJ2-2, with TRBD2 matching 7 bases. The V and J ends lost 4 bases and 1 base, in that order; junction bases with no gene match: 6. From germline, CDR1 is MGHRA and CDR2 YSYEKL. The CDR3 totals 16 residues. CDR3 sequence reads: CASSPGGGLNTGELFF. The CDR3 DNA reads as TGCGCCAGCAGCCCGGGCGGGGGATTGAACACCGGGGAGCTGTTTTTT.

This clone was seen a handful of times. CDR3 sequence reads: CASSEGGARENTEAFF. In DNA, the CDR3 is TGTGCCAGCAGCGAGGGGGGGGCACGGGAGAACACTGAAGCTTTCTTT. The gene calls are TRBV9 and TRBJ1-1; D possibly corresponds to TRBD1 (6 bases). CDR3 length equals 16 residues. CDR1 is SGDLS, CDR2 YYNGEE, per germline. V was shortened by 3 bases and J by 1 base, with 16 bases between the two germline ends. The full variable domain, rest sourced from reference TRBV9 and TRBJ1-1, is DSGVTQTPKHLITATGQRVTLRCSPRSGDLSVYWYQQSLDQGLQFLIQYYNGEERAKGNILERFSAQQFPDLHSELNLSSLELGDSALYFCASSEGGARENTEAFFGQGTRLTVV.

V usage is TRBV29-1 and J usage is TRBJ1-1; a possible D gene is TRBD1 (6 bases). The CDR3 covers 10 residues. Germline V gene sequence: CDR1 SQVTM, CDR2 ANQGSEA. Deletions cut 5 bases from V and 5 bases from J, with 6 bases between. Here the CDR3 reads CSVTGTEAFF. The CDR3 nucleotides read TGCAGCGTTACAGGGACTGAAGCTTTCTTT. The whole variable domain, filled in from reference TRBV29-1 and TRBJ1-1, reads SAVISQKPSRDICQRGTSLTIQCQVDSQVTMMFWYRQQPGQSLTLIATANQGSEATYESGFVIDKFPISRPNLTFSTLTVSNMSPEDSSIYLCSVTGTEAFFGQGTRLTVV.

This chain connects TRBV6-5 to TRBJ1-2; no reliable D call. Germline CDR1 and CDR2: MNHEY and SVGAGI. V lost 6 bases and J 4 bases, leaving 12 bases between the germline ends. The CDR3 consists of 13 residues. The CDR3 DNA sequence: TGTGCCAGCAGGACGACTCCCCTCTATGGCTACACCTTC. It encodes CASRTTPLYGYTF.

Worth noting for this clone: The same CDR3 is also encoded by other DNA sequences in this sample. The V call is TRBV9, the J call TRBJ1-3; D gene ambiguous. With 0 bases removed from V and 0 bases from J, the gap between germline ends came to 4 bases. The germline V gene encodes CDR1 SGDLS and CDR2 YYNGEE. The CDR3 has 14 residues. CDR3 loop: CASSVGSSGNTIYF. In DNA, the CDR3 is TGTGCCAGCAGCGTAGGGAGCTCTGGAAACACCATATATTTT.

This chain connects TRBV28 to TRBJ1-5; D is uncertain. The CDR3 contains 13 residues. Per germline, CDR1 MDHEN and CDR2 SYDVKM. Trimming took off 7 bases at V and 5 bases at J, with 12 bases between the two ends. The CDR3 loop is CASTRQADQPQHF. The CDR3 coding sequence is TGTGCCAGCACACGACAAGCCGATCAGCCCCAGCATTTT.

V is TRBV7-3 and J is TRBJ2-3, with 8 positions matching TRBD2. This CDR3 has 15 amino acids. Germline lookup yields CDR1 SGHTA and CDR2 FQGTGA. V lost 5 bases and J lost 2; bases outside the gene matches: 6. CDR3 residues: CASSLIAGHTDTQYF. CDR3 sequence (DNA): TGTGCCAGCAGCCTCATAGCGGGACACACAGATACGCAGTATTTT.

The chain uses TRBV6-6 and TRBJ1-2; the match to TRBD1 covers 9 bases. The J segment lost 3 bases and the V segment lost 6 bases, leaving 5 bases of the junction unmatched. This CDR3 spans 14 amino acids. Per germline, CDR1 MNHNY and CDR2 SVGAGI (reference sequence). DNA of the CDR3: TGTGCCAGCAGGCCAACAGGGGGCGACTATGGCTACACCTTC. It is translated as CASRPTGGDYGYTF.

The CDR3 is CASRLSGGTYEQYF. CDR3 coding DNA: TGTGCCAGCAGACTTAGCGGGGGCACCTACGAGCAGTACTTC. The V call is TRBV6-5, the J call TRBJ2-7; 9 bases match TRBD2. The V gene's germline CDR1 is MNHEY and CDR2 SVGAGI. Losses at the gene ends were 6 bases for V and 2 bases for J; bases not matched to a gene: 5. CDR3 length: 14 amino acids.